This is a list of T cell receptor beta chains from one sample in a study of cytomegalovirus exposure and HLA in healthy donors. Some clones are missing from TCRdb's copy, which holds only in-frame ones; the method was immunoSEQ multiplex PCR. Its clone listing holds 150,000 to 200,000 clones. The sequencing input was PBMCs. The receptor source for this set is a man younger than 45 in good health and CMV-seronegative. Both conserved end residues are part of each CDR3. A D gene is named only where the DNA matches it firmly.

len: 13; j_gene: TRBJ1-5; v_gene: TRBV30; d_gene: TRBD1; CDR3aa: CAWATGEGQPQHF; CDR3nt: TGTGCCTGGGCCACAGGGGAAGGTCAGCCCCAGCATTTT
len: 17; j_gene: TRBJ2-7; v_gene: TRBV14; d_gene: TRBD2; CDR3aa: CASKRGGAGAYSYEQYF; CDR3nt: TGTGCCAGCAAGCGGGGTGGGGCTGGGGCCTACTCCTACGAGCAGTACTTC
len: 15; j_gene: TRBJ2-4; v_gene: TRBV7-9; d_gene: .; CDR3aa: CASSPTGTYKNIQYF; CDR3nt: TGTGCCAGCAGCCCCACCGGGACTTACAAAAACATTCAGTACTTC
len: 12; j_gene: TRBJ2-7; v_gene: TRBV2; d_gene: TRBD1; CDR3aa: CASRRQGYEQYF; CDR3nt: TGTGCCAGCAGGAGACAGGGTTACGAGCAGTACTTC
len: 14; j_gene: TRBJ1-4; v_gene: TRBV28; d_gene: TRBD1; CDR3aa: CASWDRGQGEKLFF; CDR3nt: TGTGCCAGCTGGGACAGGGGGCAGGGTGAAAAACTGTTTTTT
len: 17; j_gene: TRBJ2-1; v_gene: TRBV5-1; d_gene: TRBD2; CDR3aa: CASSLDSLAAIYNEQFF; CDR3nt: TGCGCCAGCAGCTTGGACTCACTAGCGGCCATCTACAATGAGCAGTTCTTC
len: 16; j_gene: TRBJ2-2; v_gene: TRBV7-8; d_gene: .; CDR3aa: CASIGQGIISTGELFF; CDR3nt: TGTGCCAGCATCGGGCAGGGGATTATATCCACCGGGGAGCTGTTTTTT
len: 14; j_gene: TRBJ2-5; v_gene: TRBV30; d_gene: TRBD2; CDR3aa: CAWSVGLAGLTQYF; CDR3nt: TGTGCCTGGAGTGTGGGACTAGCGGGACTGACCCAGTACTTC
len: 12; j_gene: TRBJ2-5; v_gene: TRBV27; d_gene: TRBD1; CDR3aa: CASRGTGVTQYF; CDR3nt: TGTGCCAGCAGGGGGACAGGGGTAACCCAGTACTTC
len: 17; j_gene: TRBJ1-2; v_gene: TRBV11-2; d_gene: .; CDR3aa: CASSLVASGRANYGYTF; CDR3nt: TGTGCCAGCAGCTTAGTCGCCAGCGGAAGAGCTAACTATGGCTACACCTTC
len: 14; j_gene: TRBJ2-1; v_gene: TRBV15; d_gene: .; CDR3aa: CATSRDTVRDEQFF; CDR3nt: TGTGCCACCAGCAGAGATACGGTGCGGGACGAGCAGTTCTTC
len: 18; j_gene: TRBJ2-3; v_gene: TRBV11-3; d_gene: TRBD2; CDR3aa: CASSLELAGGPGTDTQYF; CDR3nt: TGTGCCAGCAGCTTAGAACTAGCGGGGGGGCCGGGGACAGATACGCAGTATTTT
len: 14; j_gene: TRBJ1-5; v_gene: TRBV15; d_gene: .; CDR3aa: CATSVRTSPSAQHF; CDR3nt: TGTGCCACCAGCGTAAGGACTAGCCCCTCGGCCCAGCATTTT
len: 15; j_gene: TRBJ1-1; v_gene: TRBV6-5; d_gene: .; CDR3aa: CASSFMTGTNTEAFF; CDR3nt: TGTGCCAGCAGTTTCATGACAGGAACGAACACTGAAGCTTTCTTT
len: 16; j_gene: TRBJ2-1; v_gene: TRBV10-3; d_gene: TRBD2; CDR3aa: CAIGLSLAGVGNEQFF; CDR3nt: TGTGCCATCGGCCTTTCCCTAGCGGGAGTGGGAAATGAGCAGTTCTTC
len: 14; j_gene: TRBJ1-1; v_gene: TRBV11-3; d_gene: TRBD1; CDR3aa: CASRPPGTAAEAFF; CDR3nt: TGTGCCAGCAGACCACCCGGGACAGCCGCTGAAGCTTTCTTT
len: 14; j_gene: TRBJ2-6; v_gene: TRBV29-1; d_gene: .; CDR3aa: CSVVTVSGANVLTF; CDR3nt: TGCAGCGTCGTGACAGTGTCTGGGGCCAACGTCCTGACTTTC
len: 13; j_gene: TRBJ1-4; v_gene: TRBV11-2; d_gene: .; CDR3aa: CASSATGNEKLFF; CDR3nt: TGTGCCAGCAGCGCGACGGGGAATGAAAAACTGTTTTTT
len: 14; j_gene: TRBJ2-1; v_gene: TRBV2; d_gene: TRBD2; CDR3aa: CASSDQREVNEQFF; CDR3nt: TGTGCCAGCAGTGACCAGCGGGAGGTTAATGAGCAGTTCTTC
len: 14; j_gene: TRBJ1-1; v_gene: TRBV6-5; d_gene: .; CDR3aa: CASSWTEGNTEAFF; CDR3nt: TGTGCCAGCAGTTGGACAGAAGGGAACACTGAAGCTTTCTTT
len: 15; j_gene: TRBJ1-2; v_gene: TRBV7-9; d_gene: TRBD1; CDR3aa: CASSSQTGINYGYTF; CDR3nt: TGTGCCAGCAGCTCCCAGACAGGGATCAACTATGGCTACACCTTC
len: 15; j_gene: TRBJ1-3; v_gene: TRBV25-1; d_gene: .; CDR3aa: CASSELTGLGNTIYF; CDR3nt: TGTGCCAGCAGTGAATTAACAGGGTTAGGAAACACCATATATTTT
len: 20; j_gene: TRBJ1-3; v_gene: TRBV28; d_gene: TRBD1; CDR3aa: CASSLSGTGAFLHSGNTIYF; CDR3nt: TGTGCCAGCAGTTTGTCCGGGACAGGGGCATTTTTACACTCTGGAAACACCATATATTTT
len: 15; j_gene: TRBJ2-3; v_gene: TRBV28; d_gene: TRBD2; CDR3aa: CASSQTSGVTDTQYF; CDR3nt: TGTGCCAGCAGCCAAACGAGCGGGGTCACAGATACGCAGTATTTT
len: 14; j_gene: TRBJ1-2; v_gene: TRBV6-5; d_gene: TRBD1; CDR3aa: CASSSGQGIGGYTF; CDR3nt: TGTGCCAGCAGCTCCGGACAGGGGATCGGAGGCTACACCTTC
len: 15; j_gene: TRBJ1-4; v_gene: TRBV9; d_gene: .; CDR3aa: CAGSETGHPYEKLFF; CDR3nt: TGTGCCGGCAGCGAGACGGGACATCCGTATGAAAAACTGTTTTTT
len: 16; j_gene: TRBJ2-1; v_gene: TRBV5-6; d_gene: .; CDR3aa: CASSLDVSRLYNEQFF; CDR3nt: TGTGCCAGCAGCTTGGACGTATCAAGACTATACAATGAGCAGTTCTTC
len: 15; j_gene: TRBJ2-1; v_gene: TRBV6-6; d_gene: .; CDR3aa: CASSYGATGYYEQFF; CDR3nt: TGTGCCAGCAGTTACGGTGCCACAGGGTATTATGAGCAGTTCTTC
len: 14; j_gene: TRBJ2-7; v_gene: TRBV5-6; d_gene: TRBD1; CDR3aa: CASSLWGQAYEQYF; CDR3nt: TGTGCCAGCAGCTTGTGGGGACAGGCCTACGAGCAGTACTTC
len: 13; j_gene: TRBJ2-1; v_gene: TRBV19; d_gene: .; CDR3aa: CASSPRGYNEQFF; CDR3nt: TGTGCCAGTAGCCCAAGGGGCTACAATGAGCAGTTCTTC
len: 14; j_gene: TRBJ1-1; v_gene: TRBV28; d_gene: TRBD1; CDR3aa: CASMAPTGGTEAFF; CDR3nt: TGTGCCAGCATGGCCCCGACAGGGGGCACTGAAGCTTTCTTT
len: 16; j_gene: TRBJ1-3; v_gene: TRBV9; d_gene: .; CDR3aa: CASSVAGGAGGNTIYF; CDR3nt: TGTGCCAGCAGCGTAGCAGGAGGAGCCGGCGGAAACACCATATATTTT
len: 14; j_gene: TRBJ2-5; v_gene: TRBV19; d_gene: .; CDR3aa: CASSDRTVQETQYF; CDR3nt: TGTGCCAGTAGTGACCGAACAGTCCAAGAGACCCAGTACTTC
len: 14; j_gene: TRBJ1-1; v_gene: TRBV14; d_gene: .; CDR3aa: CASSQGSLGGEAFF; CDR3nt: TGTGCCAGCAGCCAAGGGAGCTTGGGGGGTGAAGCTTTCTTT
len: 14; j_gene: TRBJ2-1; v_gene: TRBV5-6; d_gene: .; CDR3aa: CASSLVRGDREQFF; CDR3nt: TGTGCCAGCAGCTTGGTTAGGGGCGACAGGGAGCAGTTCTTC
len: 13; j_gene: TRBJ1-2; v_gene: TRBV2; d_gene: .; CDR3aa: CASSEADRYGYTF; CDR3nt: TGTGCCAGCAGTGAAGCTGACAGATATGGCTACACCTTC
len: 15; j_gene: TRBJ2-6; v_gene: TRBV2; d_gene: .; CDR3aa: CASSEARGGANVLTF; CDR3nt: TGTGCCAGCAGTGAAGCTCGGGGGGGGGCCAACGTCCTGACTTTC
len: 17; j_gene: TRBJ2-2; v_gene: TRBV7-9; d_gene: TRBD2; CDR3aa: CASSPRGTSGGTGELFF; CDR3nt: TGTGCCAGCAGCCCCCGGGGGACTAGCGGGGGGACCGGGGAGCTGTTTTTT
len: 13; j_gene: TRBJ1-3; v_gene: TRBV9; d_gene: .; CDR3aa: CASRGHSGNTIYF; CDR3nt: TGTGCCAGCAGGGGACATTCGGGAAACACCATATATTTT
len: 16; j_gene: TRBJ2-1; v_gene: TRBV5-6; d_gene: TRBD2; CDR3aa: CASSLGLAGDWDEQFF; CDR3nt: TGTGCCAGCAGCTTGGGACTAGCGGGAGATTGGGATGAGCAGTTCTTC
len: 17; j_gene: TRBJ2-2; v_gene: TRBV7-3; d_gene: TRBD1; CDR3aa: CASSPTGAGGYTGELFF; CDR3nt: TGTGCCAGCAGCCCTACGGGCGCAGGGGGTTACACCGGGGAGCTGTTTTTT
len: 15; j_gene: TRBJ2-7; v_gene: TRBV6-5; d_gene: TRBD1; CDR3aa: CASSYSRDRAHEQYF; CDR3nt: TGTGCCAGCAGTTACTCTAGGGACAGGGCCCACGAGCAGTACTTC